This is a list of T cell receptor beta chains from one sample in a study of T cells in Graves' hyperthyroidism and ophthalmopathy. From the multiplex PCR reads, TCRdb called clonotypes with MiXCR, one entry per CDR3 protein. This sample has 600,000 to 700,000 distinct CDR3 sequences, with 45% found just once. The sequencing input was peripheral blood or thyroid tissue (not recorded which). Every receptor here comes from an adult man with Graves' disease, either hyperthyroidism or ophthalmopathy (not recorded which). Each CDR3 is given with its conserved first and last residue. A D gene is named only where the DNA matches it firmly. The size entry is marked missing in some rows and otherwise reads once, few, many or a size class.

d_gene	v_gene	j_gene	abundance	CDR3nt	CDR3aa
NA	TRBV9	TRBJ1-1	few	TGTGCCAGCAGCTTAGAAAAGATGAACACTGAAGCTTTCTTT	CASSLEKMNTEAFF
TRBD1	TRBV25-1	TRBJ2-5	NA	TGTGCCAGCGTTGAACGGGCAGGGGGCCAGACCCAGTACTTC	CASVERAGGQTQYF
NA	TRBV7-9	TRBJ2-7	few	TGTGCCAGCAGCTCCCTCGCAGGGGGAGGCGAGCAGTACTTC	CASSSLAGGGEQYF
NA	TRBV7-9	TRBJ1-4	NA	TGTGCCAGCAGGCCCCCGGGGGGCGCGGTTGAAAAACTGTTTTTT	CASRPPGGAVEKLFF
NA	TRBV2	TRBJ1-1	many	TGTGCCAGCAAAGACAATGACAGCAAAGCTTTCTTT	CASKDNDSKAFF
NA	TRBV2	TRBJ2-7	NA	TGTGCCAGCAGTGAAGAACCTGGGGGCACCTACGAGCAGTACTTC	CASSEEPGGTYEQYF
NA	TRBV7-8	TRBJ1-2	many	TGTGCCAGCAGCCCTCAGGCGGACTATGGCTACACCTTC	CASSPQADYGYTF
TRBD1	TRBV10-1	TRBJ1-1	NA	TGCGCCAGCAGTGAGCAGACAGGGGGAGGAACTGAAGCTTTCTTT	CASSEQTGGGTEAFF
TRBD1	TRBV5-1	TRBJ2-7	few	TGCGCCAGCAGCTTGGTGGGACAGGGAGTAACCGAGCAGTACTTC	CASSLVGQGVTEQYF
TRBD1	TRBV10-3	TRBJ1-3	NA	TGTGCCATCAGTTTATACAGGGGCGCAGACACCATATATTTT	CAISLYRGADTIYF